Here is one T cell receptor beta chain with its context. This clone was recorded only once. Its antigen specificity is not known. The sample holds no much larger clone one base away, and base qualities are not on file. Library preparation was by the immunoSEQ multiplex PCR assay. TCRdb took this table from immuneACCESS and kept in-frame rearrangements with V and J called. Such tables lack part of the clones; where checked against another copy, unresolved V genes explain under half of the gap, and the rest is unexplained. This sample lists 25,000 to 35,000 clones; about 78% were detected once. The top ten clonotypes cover around 7.5% of the sample. In this study, focal radiation therapy paired with CTLA-4 blockade (ipilimumab) was tested in patients who had chemo-refractory metastatic non-small-cell lung cancer. The CDR3 spans 15 residues, from the cysteine through the phenylalanine. Only the CDR3 part of the read is kept: 45 bases, read in frame from the first base. CDR1 and CDR2 are read off the germline V gene (reference sequence) as LNHDA and SQIVND. At the junction V is shortened by 5 bases and J by 0 bases, with 8 bases in between.

These data come from a study of radiotherapy plus CTLA-4 blockade in lung cancer (dated by TCRdb to the late 2010s). Regarding the complete study: Objective responses were observed in more than 15% of enrolled patients, and disease control was achieved in less than 35%. What the authors observed across the whole study: After treatment with radiotherapy and ipilimumab, TCR clones that originated in tumors expanded in peripheral blood. The strongest predictors of response were reported to be early dynamic shifts in blood T cell clones along with a rise in serum interferon-beta following radiation.

This chain is built from TRBV19 and TRBJ2-6, with an unclear D gene assignment. The sample was peripheral blood, taken from a patient treated with radiotherapy plus ipilimumab. The source of this sequence is a human donor with non-small cell lung cancer who had stable disease on radiotherapy plus ipilimumab. The CDR3 has the sequence CASSSHFSGANVLTF. The bases read TGTGCCAGTAGTTCCCACTTCTCTGGGGCCAACGTCCTGACTTTC. The variable domain in full, with residues beyond the CDR3 obtained from the reference TRBV19 and TRBJ2-6 genes, is DGGITQSPKYLFRKEGQNVTLSCEQNLNHDAMYWYRQDPGQGLRLIYYSQIVNDFQKGDIAEGYSVSREKKESFPLTVTSAQKNPTAFYLCASSSHFSGANVLTFGAGSRLTVL.